What follows are 32 T cell receptor beta chains derived from one specimen sequenced in a study of blood T cell repertoires in COVID-19. The method was immunoSEQ multiplex PCR; TCRdb's version includes in-frame clones alone and lacks a portion of them. The sample records about 200,000 clones, 80% being singletons. The source material was peripheral blood. These receptors all come from a man between 60 and 70 years old with acute or convalescent COVID-19.

The chain has TRBV7-2 and TRBJ1-1; TRBD1 matches 7 bases. The germline V gene encodes CDR1 SGHTA and CDR2 FQGNSA. With 5 bases clipped from V and 0 bases from J, the junction kept 6 bases outside the gene matches. The CDR3 is made up of 15 amino acids. The CDR3 protein is CASSTRTGMNTEAFF. The CDR3 bases are TGTGCCAGCAGCACTAGGACAGGTATGAACACTGAAGCTTTCTTT.

The chain employs TRBV6-2 or TRBV6-3 and TRBJ1-6, with 10 bases matching TRBD1. With V trimmed by 2 bases and J by 10 bases, 11 bases remained unmatched. The CDR3 sequence is 17 residues long. Per the germline V gene, CDR1 is MNHEY and CDR2 is SVGEGT. The CDR3 DNA follows: TGTGCCAGCAGTTACCCCAGCTCCGGGACAGGGGACTCACCCCTCCACTTT. This translates into CASSYPSSGTGDSPLHF.

V and J are TRBV19 and TRBJ2-6; D is perhaps TRBD2 (5 bases). CDR1 is LNHDA, CDR2 SQIVND, per germline (reference sequence). The CDR3 contains 19 residues. Trimming left V 1 base short and J 0 bases short, with 16 bases between. This CDR3 reads CASSIGAGIVISGANVLTF. The DNA of the CDR3 is TGTGCCAGTAGTATAGGTGCGGGCATTGTGATCTCTGGGGCCAACGTCCTGACTTTC.

This clone has a single count. This rearrangement joins TRBV2 to TRBJ2-2; weak D call: TRBD2 (6 bases). The germline gives CDR1 SNHLY, CDR2 FYNNEI. Trimming pared 8 bases from V and 4 bases from J, leaving 17 bases between. The CDR3 sequence is 15 residues long. The CDR3 loop reads CASLLGGRSTGELFF. CDR3 coding DNA: TGTGCCAGCCTATTGGGGGGTCGGAGCACCGGGGAGCTGTTTTTT.

V and J are TRBV2 and TRBJ2-1, with TRBD1 as a possible D gene (6 bases). CDR1 is SNHLY and CDR2 is FYNNEI in the germline V gene. With 3 bases removed from V and 1 base from J, the gap between germline ends came to 7 bases. This CDR3 spans 14 amino acids. CDR3 region: CASSEDSSYNEQFF. For the CDR3, the DNA is TGTGCCAGCAGTGAGGACAGTTCCTACAATGAGCAGTTCTTC.

The V call is TRBV4-1, the J call TRBJ2-7; TRBD2 aligns across 11 bases. This CDR3 region has 15 residues. In germline, CDR1 is MGHRA, CDR2 YSYEKL. V was clipped by 7 bases and J by 3 bases; unmatched bases: 8. The CDR3 DNA is TGCGCCAGCACCCTGTCGGGACTAGCGGACTACGAGCAGTACTTC. The encoded protein is CASTLSGLADYEQYF.

The chain has TRBV2 and TRBJ1-6; weak D call: TRBD1 (6 bases). The CDR3 loop spans 14 amino acids. V was shortened by 7 bases and J by 10 bases, with 17 bases between the two germline ends. Germline V gene lookup returns CDR1 SNHLY and CDR2 FYNNEI. CDR3 bases: TGTGCCAGCACCGAACAGGGATTTGGATCACCCCTCCACTTT. It encodes CASTEQGFGSPLHF.

The sample holds one count of this clone. The chain is built from TRBV6-5 and TRBJ1-5, with D possibly being TRBD1 (6 bases). This CDR3 comprises 14 residues. Deletions cut 6 bases from V and 10 bases from J, with 19 bases between. Germline loops: CDR1 MNHEY, CDR2 SVGAGI. The CDR3 DNA is TGTGCCAGCAGCAGCCAGGGGCCCTTAGGACCCCAGCATTTT. It yields the protein CASSSQGPLGPQHF.

This clone was found once. V is TRBV4-1 and J is TRBJ2-1; D gene ambiguous. The CDR3 loop spans 14 amino acids. Germline loops: CDR1 MGHRA, CDR2 YSYEKL. V dropped 5 bases and J dropped 6 bases, with 14 bases sitting between them. DNA of the CDR3: TGCGCCAGCAGCTACCGCTGGAGCTTCAATGAGCAGTTCTTC. Residues: CASSYRWSFNEQFF.

The chain uses TRBV5-1 and TRBJ2-1; 13 bases agree with TRBD2. CDR1 is SGHRS, CDR2 YFSETQ, per germline. The CDR3 is made up of 18 amino acids. Germline trimming cut 4 bases from V and 5 bases from J; bases unmatched to any gene: 12. CDR3: CASSPDPPGTSGNNEQFF. CDR3 DNA: TGCGCCAGCAGCCCCGATCCGCCCGGGACTAGCGGGAACAATGAGCAGTTCTTC.

The V and J genes are TRBV6-5 and TRBJ2-1; D gene ambiguous. This CDR3 spans 14 amino acids. Germline CDR1 reads MNHEY; CDR2 reads SVGAGI. Between the trimmed V and J ends, which lost 2 bases and 3 bases, there was a span of 8 bases. CDR3 bases: TGTGCCAGCAGTTACGTCAGCGACTACAATGAGCAGTTCTTC. This sequence encodes CASSYVSDYNEQFF.

This clone came up a few times. The chain carries TRBV10-2 and TRBJ1-2, with TRBD1 matching over 7 bases. The CDR3 is 16 amino acids. The germline gives CDR1 WSHSY, CDR2 SAAADI. V was clipped by 6 bases and J by 3 bases; unmatched bases: 13. CDR3 nucleotide sequence: TGCGCCAGCAGGGAAACCCTGGAGACAGGGCACTATGGCTACACCTTC. Residues: CASRETLETGHYGYTF.

The chain joins TRBV5-5 to TRBJ2-1; 9 positions match TRBD2. Germline values: CDR1 SGHKS, CDR2 YYEKEE (reference sequence). CDR3 length: 17 residues. J gave up 8 bases and V 1 base, and 13 bases lay outside the gene matches. This CDR3 is CASSLRRLRGREDEQFF. Here the CDR3 DNA reads TGTGCCAGCAGCTTGAGGCGCCTCCGCGGGAGGGAGGATGAGCAGTTCTTC. The whole variable domain, filled in from reference TRBV5-5 and TRBJ2-1, reads DAGVTQSPTHLIKTRGQQVTLRCSPISGHKSVSWYQQVLGQGPQFIFQYYEKEERGRGNFPDRFSARQFPNYSSELNVNALLLGDSALYLCASSLRRLRGREDEQFFGPGTRLTVL.

The chain has TRBV19 and TRBJ1-5, with D unresolved. The germline CDR1 and CDR2 sequences are LNHDA and SQIVND (reference sequence). The CDR3 covers 14 residues. The V end lost 8 bases, the J end lost 6 bases, and 17 bases lay between the germline ends. In nucleotides, the CDR3 is TGTGCCAGTCTCGCTCTCGGAGGCGGTCAGCCCCAGCATTTT. Amino acids: CASLALGGGQPQHF. Variable domain in full (rest from reference TRBV19 and TRBJ1-5): DGGITQSPKYLFRKEGQNVTLSCEQNLNHDAMYWYRQDPGQGLRLIYYSQIVNDFQKGDIAEGYSVSREKKESFPLTVTSAQKNPTAFYLCASLALGGGQPQHFGDGTRLSIL.

This rearrangement joins TRBV11-1 to TRBJ1-3, with a possible D match to TRBD1 (6 bases). With 5 bases removed from V and 7 bases from J, the gap between germline ends came to 12 bases. Germline V gene lookup returns CDR1 SGHAT and CDR2 FQDESV (reference sequence). This CDR3 contains 13 residues. The CDR3 reads CASSDNRANTIYF. The CDR3 DNA sequence: TGTGCCAGCAGCGATAACAGGGCTAACACCATATATTTT. Full variable domain (missing parts from reference TRBV11-1 and TRBJ1-3): EAEVAQSPRYKITEKSQAVAFWCDPISGHATLYWYRQILGQGPELLVQFQDESVVDDSQLPKDRFSAERLKGVDSTLKIQPAELGDSAMYLCASSDNRANTIYFGEGSWLTVV.

CDR3 protein: CASSRTGEYGYTF. The CDR3 bases are TGTGCCAGCAGCCGGACAGGGGAGTATGGCTACACCTTC. The chain has TRBV5-6 and TRBJ1-2; TRBD1 matches 9 bases. V shed 4 bases, J shed 5 bases, and the junction held 3 bases outside the gene matches. The CDR3 spans 13 residues. Germline lookup yields CDR1 SGHDT and CDR2 YYEEEE.

The chain links TRBV2 to TRBJ1-5; D is unclear. Germline lookup yields CDR1 SNHLY and CDR2 FYNNEI. The length of the CDR3 is 14 residues. Trimming cost V 7 bases and J 3 bases, with 13 bases left between them. CDR3 sequence: CASTGSSDNQPQHF. CDR3 DNA sequence: TGTGCCAGCACGGGGTCGAGCGACAATCAGCCCCAGCATTTT.

The V call is TRBV9, the J call TRBJ1-2; 9 nucleotides match TRBD1. Germline CDR1 and CDR2: SGDLS and YYNGEE. The V gene end was trimmed by 4 bases and the J gene end by 6 bases; junction bases not matched to a gene: 7. The CDR3 is made up of 14 amino acids. Here the CDR3 DNA reads TGTGCCAGCAGCTACAGGACAGGGGCAGATGGCTACACCTTC. Amino acids: CASSYRTGADGYTF.

This chain connects TRBV19 to TRBJ1-5; D may be TRBD1 (6 bases). Trimming took 1 base from V and 3 from J, leaving 13 bases between them. The germline V gene encodes CDR1 LNHDA and CDR2 SQIVND (reference sequence). The CDR3 is 16 residues long. CDR3 bases: TGTGCCAGTAGTATAGCTGACAGGCGGATCAATCAGCCCCAGCATTTT. This codes for CASSIADRRINQPQHF.

This chain uses TRBV18 with TRBJ2-1, with D possibly TRBD2 on 5 matching bases. CDR1 is KGHSH, CDR2 LQKENI, per germline. V was cut by 0 bases and J by 0 bases, with 9 bases left in between. The CDR3 contains 16 residues. CDR3 coding DNA: TGTGCCAGCTCACCACCTGGCACTAGCTCCTACAATGAGCAGTTCTTC. Its translation is CASSPPGTSSYNEQFF.

The rearrangement joins TRBV6-5 to TRBJ1-5; TRBD1 matches at 9 bases. V trimming: 6 bases; J trimming: 3 bases; junction bases outside the gene matches: 3. The germline CDR1 and CDR2 sequences are MNHEY and SVGAGI. The CDR3 runs 14 residues. CDR3 bases: TGTGCCAGCAGCGGACAGGGGCCCAATCAGCCCCAGCATTTT. This encodes CASSGQGPNQPQHF.

This chain uses TRBV7-9 with TRBJ2-7; possible D gene TRBD1, 6 bases. The CDR3 is made up of 16 amino acids. Germline lookup yields CDR1 SEHNR and CDR2 FQNEAQ (reference sequence). V gave up 4 bases and J gave up 1 base, with 17 bases separating them. The CDR3: CASSSPPRGASYEQYF. CDR3 bases: TGTGCCAGCAGCTCCCCCCCCAGGGGAGCTTCCTACGAGCAGTACTTC. Full variable domain (outside the CDR3, taken from reference TRBV7-9 and TRBJ2-7): DTGVSQNPRHKITKRGQNVTFRCDPISEHNRLYWYRQTLGQGPEFLTYFQNEAQLEKSRLLSDRFSAERPKGSFSTLEIQRTEQGDSAMYLCASSSPPRGASYEQYFGPGTRLTVT.

This chain links TRBV5-8 with TRBJ2-3, with TRBD2 matching over 10 bases. Germline loops: CDR1 SGHTS, CDR2 YDEGEE. This CDR3 is built from 15 residues. Trimming removed 2 bases from V and 5 bases from J; junction bases left unmatched: 5. The CDR3 region is CASSFKRGGVDTQYF. The CDR3 region has the DNA TGTGCCAGCAGCTTTAAGCGGGGGGGCGTAGATACGCAGTATTTT.

V is TRBV19 and J is TRBJ1-1; unclear D gene. There are 13 residues in the CDR3. Looked up from germline, CDR1 is LNHDA and CDR2 is SQIVND (reference sequence). Trimming left V 6 bases short and J 1 base short, with 9 bases between. DNA of the CDR3: TGTGCCAGTAGATATTACAGGAACACTGAAGCTTTCTTT. Translating it yields CASRYYRNTEAFF.

The V call is TRBV6-5, the J call TRBJ1-1, with unresolved D. The CDR3 runs 15 residues. V lost 0 bases and J 0 bases, leaving 8 bases between the germline ends. Germline lookup yields CDR1 MNHEY and CDR2 SVGAGI. CDR3 nucleotide sequence: TGTGCCAGCAGTTACTCGACGCGGATGAACACTGAAGCTTTCTTT. This codes for CASSYSTRMNTEAFF.

The rearrangement uses TRBV6-6 and TRBJ1-5, with 10 bases lining up with TRBD1. The CDR3 extends over 13 amino acids. With V trimmed by 9 bases and J by 5 bases, 4 bases remained unmatched. Germline V gene data show CDR1 as MNHNY and CDR2 as SVGAGI (reference sequence). Here the CDR3 DNA reads TGTGCCAGTCTCGGGACAGGGGATCAGCCCCAGCATTTT. It codes for CASLGTGDQPQHF.

This rearrangement joins TRBV7-9 to TRBJ1-5, with D hard to call. Trimming took 2 bases from V and 5 from J, leaving 7 bases between them. Germline V CDR1 and CDR2: SEHNR, FQNEAQ (reference sequence). The CDR3 covers 13 residues. CDR3 sequence reads: CASSLRSDQPQHF. The CDR3 DNA reads TGTGCCAGCAGCTTACGTTCGGATCAGCCCCAGCATTTT.

V gene TRBV6-5 combines with J gene TRBJ2-7, with D perhaps TRBD1 (6 bases). This CDR3 is built from 13 residues. Looked up from germline, CDR1 is MNHEY and CDR2 is SVGAGI. Between the trimmed V and J ends, which lost 5 bases and 1 base, there was a span of 9 bases. The CDR3 DNA sequence: TGTGCCAGCAGTAAACAGGGTTCCTACGAGCAGTACTTC. It yields the protein CASSKQGSYEQYF.

This sequence joins TRBV6-5 and TRBJ1-1; a weak D match, TRBD1 (6 bases). Germline V lookup: CDR1 MNHEY, CDR2 SVGAGI. CDR3 size: 14 residues. The germline V and J ends were trimmed by 5 bases and 1 base, with 11 bases remaining between them. Here the CDR3 reads CASSRDIWNTEAFF. The CDR3 DNA is TGTGCCAGCAGTCGGGACATATGGAACACTGAAGCTTTCTTT.

V and J are TRBV7-2 and TRBJ2-5; no firm D call. The V and J ends lost 5 bases and 5 bases respectively, with 12 bases between them. CDR1 and CDR2 from the germline V gene are SGHTA and FQGNSA. This CDR3 has 13 residues. CDR3 bases: TGTGCCAGCAGCCCTCAGCGAGGCGAGACCCAGTACTTC. Translation gives CASSPQRGETQYF.

The rearrangement joins TRBV6-5 to TRBJ1-3, with 8 bases identical to TRBD1. Trimming cost V 4 bases and J 4 bases; bases outside gene matches: 3. In germline, CDR1 is MNHEY, CDR2 SVGAGI. CDR3 length: 14 residues. The CDR3 loop is CASSWDRLGNTIYF. In DNA form, the CDR3 reads TGTGCCAGCAGTTGGGACAGGTTAGGAAACACCATATATTTT.

The rearrangement uses TRBV9 and TRBJ2-1; 7 bases agree with TRBD1. Per the germline V gene, CDR1 is SGDLS and CDR2 is YYNGEE. The V segment lost 3 bases and the J segment 7 bases; nucleotides outside the gene matches: 4. The CDR3 contains 13 residues. DNA for the CDR3: TGTGCCAGCAGCGAGAGGACAGGAAATGAGCAGTTCTTC. It yields the protein CASSERTGNEQFF.